A single sample gave rise to the 27 T cell receptor beta chains below, sequenced in a study of T cell changes during pregnancy in multiple sclerosis. Clones were sequenced by immunoSEQ multiplex PCR, and TCRdb holds only the in-frame ones, with some missing. The sample holds roughly 110,000 clones, 80% to 95% seen once. Sequencing was performed on peripheral blood, taken after pregnancy. Receptors were obtained from a female donor with multiple sclerosis, enrolled in a pregnancy study.

The V call is TRBV2, the J call TRBJ1-1; a possible D gene is TRBD1 (6 bases). CDR1 and CDR2 (germline): SNHLY, FYNNEI. Trimming cost V 2 bases and J 4 bases, with 11 bases left between them. The CDR3 totals 14 residues. CDR3 nucleotide sequence: TGTGCCAGCAGTGAATGGGGACATTCCACTGAAGCTTTCTTT. The encoded protein is CASSEWGHSTEAFF.

This clone came up once. The V call is TRBV6-4, the J call TRBJ1-1; the D is unclear. V lost 6 bases and J lost 4, with 12 bases in between. This CDR3 contains 13 residues. Germline CDR1 is MRHNA and CDR2 is SNTAGT. In DNA form, the CDR3 reads TGTGCCAGCAGCCCCACACCCTTCACTGAAGCTTTCTTT. Protein: CASSPTPFTEAFF.

The gene calls are TRBV28 and TRBJ2-2; TRBD1 matches 9 bases. V lost 9 bases to trimming and J lost 5 bases; unmatched junction nucleotides: 7. The CDR3 extends over 14 amino acids. Germline V gene data show CDR1 as MDHEN and CDR2 as SYDVKM. CDR3 protein: CASATGGVTGELFF. The CDR3 DNA sequence: TGTGCCAGTGCTACAGGGGGCGTAACCGGGGAGCTGTTTTTT.

This chain connects TRBV29-1 to TRBJ2-7, with D unresolved. The length of the CDR3 is 12 residues. V was clipped by 3 bases and J by 1 base, with 7 bases between them. Germline loops: CDR1 SQVTM, CDR2 ANQGSEA. CDR3 in amino acids: CSVEGRSYEQYF. As DNA, the CDR3 is TGCAGCGTTGAGGGCAGGTCCTACGAGCAGTACTTC.

This chain joins TRBV28 and TRBJ1-2, with 10 bases identical to TRBD1. V was pared by 3 bases and J by 3 bases, with 10 bases of the junction left unmatched. This CDR3 spans 17 amino acids. Germline V gene sequence: CDR1 MDHEN, CDR2 SYDVKM. The CDR3 sequence: CASSFIGAGTGDYGYTF. The DNA for the CDR3 is TGTGCCAGCAGTTTTATCGGAGCTGGGACAGGGGACTATGGCTACACCTTC.

The chain recombines TRBV7-9 with TRBJ2-7; possibly TRBD1 for D (5 bases). The V gene lost 8 bases and the J gene lost 0 bases, with 20 bases spanning the gap. The germline V gene encodes CDR1 SEHNR and CDR2 FQNEAQ (reference sequence). This CDR3 has 16 amino acids. CDR3 in DNA: TGTGCCAGCCAGCCCAGTGGGGCCCTAGGCTCCTACGAGCAGTACTTC. Translation gives CASQPSGALGSYEQYF.

This chain links TRBV29-1 with TRBJ2-1, with D perhaps matching TRBD2 (6 bases). V was clipped by 4 bases and J by 6 bases, with 10 bases between them. CDR1 is SQVTM, CDR2 ANQGSEA, per germline. The CDR3 has 12 residues. The DNA for the CDR3 is TGCAGCGTTGGGGGACTGCCCAATGAGCAGTTCTTC. This translates into CSVGGLPNEQFF.

This clone was detected a few times. The V call is TRBV9, the J call TRBJ1-1, with D unclear. V lost 0 bases and J 1 base, leaving 10 bases between the germline ends. Germline V gene data show CDR1 as SGDLS and CDR2 as YYNGEE. There are 15 residues in the CDR3. The chain's CDR3 is CASSVGEAKNTEAFF. For the CDR3, the DNA is TGTGCCAGCAGCGTAGGGGAGGCCAAGAACACTGAAGCTTTCTTT. Supplemented by reference TRBV9 and TRBJ1-1, the full variable domain reads DSGVTQTPKHLITATGQRVTLRCSPRSGDLSVYWYQQSLDQGLQFLIQYYNGEERAKGNILERFSAQQFPDLHSELNLSSLELGDSALYFCASSVGEAKNTEAFFGQGTRLTVV.

The V and J genes are TRBV6-5 and TRBJ1-2; possibly TRBD1 for D (6 bases). The germline V gene has CDR1 MNHEY and CDR2 SVGAGI. This CDR3 has 15 amino acids. Trimming shortened V by 4 bases and J by 6 bases, and 18 bases separated the two germline ends. The CDR3 spells CASSFLLSTGHGYTF. The CDR3 DNA reads TGTGCCAGCAGTTTCTTACTATCGACAGGCCATGGCTACACCTTC.

The gene calls are TRBV6-6 and TRBJ2-7, with D possibly matching TRBD1 (5 bases). V lost 5 bases to trimming and J lost 3 bases, with 14 bases between them. CDR3 length: 14 amino acids. CDR1 is MNHNY and CDR2 is SVGAGI in the germline V gene (reference sequence). The CDR3 spells CASSHVGVVYEQYF. DNA for the CDR3: TGTGCCAGCAGTCACGTAGGGGTTGTCTACGAGCAGTACTTC.

V gene TRBV19 combines with J gene TRBJ1-1; 11 bases map to TRBD1. V gave up 5 bases and J gave up 5 bases; unmatched junction bases: 13. The CDR3 is 17 residues long. Germline CDR1 reads LNHDA; CDR2 reads SQIVND (reference sequence). The CDR3 region has the DNA TGTGCCAGTAGTCCCCGACGGACAGGGGGCGATTTAACTGAAGCTTTCTTT. Translated, it gives CASSPRRTGGDLTEAFF.

The chain couples TRBV11-2 to TRBJ2-4, with D unresolved. Germline values: CDR1 SGHAT, CDR2 FQNNGV. This CDR3 region has 17 residues. V lost 3 bases and J lost 0, with 15 bases in between. The CDR3 nucleotides are TGTGCCAGCAGCTTTGGGCTTGGTGGATTAGCCAAAAACATTCAGTACTTC. This encodes CASSFGLGGLAKNIQYF.

This chain links TRBV13 with TRBJ2-1, with 9 bases matching TRBD2. In germline, CDR1 is PRHDT, CDR2 FYEKMQ (reference sequence). The V gene end was trimmed by 0 bases and the J gene end by 5 bases; junction bases not matched to a gene: 8. The CDR3 extends over 17 amino acids. The CDR3 region is CASSLGGGAGGHNEQFF. In nucleotides, the CDR3 is TGTGCCAGCAGCTTAGGTGGTGGCGCGGGGGGGCACAATGAGCAGTTCTTC.

V gene TRBV27 combines with J gene TRBJ2-7, with D possibly TRBD1 on 5 matching bases. V gave up 4 bases and J gave up 0 bases, with 10 bases separating them. CDR1 MNHEY and CDR2 SMNVEV come from the germline V gene (reference sequence). The CDR3 totals 14 residues. DNA of the CDR3: TGTGCCAGCAGTTCTTTAGGGGACTCCTACGAGCAGTACTTC. It specifies CASSSLGDSYEQYF.

V gene TRBV6-5 combines with J gene TRBJ2-3; no clear D gene. This CDR3 spans 12 amino acids. V shed 5 bases and J shed 3 bases, with 6 bases lying between them. CDR1 and CDR2 from the germline V gene are MNHEY and SVGAGI. CDR3 sequence reads: CASSPRTDTQYF. The CDR3 DNA reads TGTGCCAGCAGTCCGAGAACAGATACGCAGTATTTT.

The rearrangement uses TRBV4-1 and TRBJ1-5; D is uncertain. Trimming left V 4 bases short and J 7 bases short, with 14 bases between. CDR1 MGHRA and CDR2 YSYEKL come from the germline V gene. This CDR3 has 14 amino acids. For the CDR3, the DNA is TGCGCCAGCAGCCCGCCCACAGCGGTACAGCCCCAGCATTTT. This codes for CASSPPTAVQPQHF.

The chain couples TRBV2 to TRBJ1-5; tentative D call: TRBD1 (6 bases). The V gene lost 5 bases and the J gene lost 7 bases, with 15 bases spanning the gap. CDR3 length: 14 amino acids. Germline values: CDR1 SNHLY, CDR2 FYNNEI. The CDR3 loop is CASSPSGELQPQHF. The DNA for the CDR3 is TGTGCCAGCAGTCCTTCAGGGGAACTGCAGCCCCAGCATTTT.

The chain uses TRBV15 and TRBJ2-4; maybe TRBD1 (6 bases). With 4 bases removed from V and 3 bases from J, the gap between germline ends came to 16 bases. CDR1 LNHNV and CDR2 YYDKDF come from the germline V gene (reference sequence). The CDR3 has 16 residues. The chain's CDR3 is CATSNYGTLIKNIQYF. The CDR3 DNA reads as TGTGCCACCAGCAACTATGGGACATTGATCAAAAACATTCAGTACTTC. The full variable domain, completed using reference TRBV15 and TRBJ2-4, is DAMVIQNPRYQVTQFGKPVTLSCSQTLNHNVMYWYQQKSSQAPKLLFHYYDKDFNNEADTPDNFQSRRPNTSFCFLDIRSPGLGDTAMYLCATSNYGTLIKNIQYFGAGTRLSVL.

The rearrangement joins TRBV5-6 to TRBJ2-5; perhaps TRBD1 as D (6 bases). The germline V gene encodes CDR1 SGHDT and CDR2 YYEEEE. With 4 bases removed from V and 2 bases from J, the gap between germline ends came to 12 bases. The CDR3 runs 14 residues. The CDR3 sequence: CASSRPGQQETQYF. CDR3 nucleotides: TGTGCCAGCAGCCGGCCGGGACAACAAGAGACCCAGTACTTC.

This clone has only one observation. The DNA for the CDR3 is TGTGCCAGCAGCCCCGCCGTAGCGACTCTAACCGGGGAGCTGTTTTTT. This sequence encodes CASSPAVATLTGELFF. The chain couples TRBV7-6 to TRBJ2-2; D might be TRBD2 (5 bases). The CDR3 is 16 residues long. Trimming took off 5 bases at V and 5 bases at J, with 18 bases between the two ends. Germline V gene sequence: CDR1 SGHVS, CDR2 FNYEAQ.

The V call is TRBV25-1, the J call TRBJ1-2; D unresolved. CDR1 is MGHDK and CDR2 is SYGVNS in the germline V gene. This CDR3 has 13 residues. The ends were cut back, 6 bases at V and 6 bases at J, with 14 bases in the middle. The CDR3 DNA is TGTGCCAGCAGGTCCCCGGGTAGAAATGGCTACACCTTC. It is translated as CASRSPGRNGYTF.

This chain joins TRBV13 and TRBJ1-2, with D perhaps matching TRBD1 (5 bases). CDR1 and CDR2 from the germline V gene are PRHDT and FYEKMQ (reference sequence). The CDR3 consists of 14 residues. The V end was cut by 1 base, the J end by 8 bases, with 14 bases between. The CDR3 region is CASSLDQGVAGYTF. For the CDR3, the DNA is TGTGCCAGCAGCTTAGATCAAGGGGTGGCGGGCTACACCTTC.

The rearrangement joins TRBV6-5 to TRBJ1-4; D gene uncertain. The CDR3 is 15 amino acids. Germline values: CDR1 MNHEY, CDR2 SVGAGI. The germline V and J ends were trimmed by 4 bases and 8 bases, with 17 bases remaining between them. Written as DNA, the CDR3 is TGTGCCAGCAGTTCCGCGGGGAGAGGAGAAGAAAAACTGTTTTTT. Translation: CASSSAGRGEEKLFF.

The chain is built from TRBV6-1 and TRBJ1-2; 9 nucleotides line up with TRBD1. There are 17 residues in the CDR3. CDR1 MNHNS and CDR2 SASEGT come from the germline V gene. The ends lost 2 bases at V and 6 bases at J; junction bases unmatched: 13. CDR3 residues: CASSEPAADRGSHGYTF. The CDR3 bases are TGTGCCAGCAGTGAACCCGCAGCGGACAGGGGAAGTCATGGCTACACCTTC.

This clone was seen just once. This chain joins TRBV4-1 and TRBJ2-7; 10 bases fit TRBD2. V was pared by 4 bases and J by 1 base, with 4 bases of the junction left unmatched. The CDR3 is 15 residues long. The germline V gene encodes CDR1 MGHRA and CDR2 YSYEKL. The CDR3 coding sequence is TGCGCCAGCAGCCTCGGACTAGCGGTATCCTACGAGCAGTACTTC. This translates into CASSLGLAVSYEQYF.

A single count supports this clone. The chain uses TRBV5-6 and TRBJ2-5, with D possibly TRBD1 on 6 matching bases. Trimming took off 4 bases at V and 1 base at J, with 14 bases between the two ends. Germline assignment: CDR1 SGHDT and CDR2 YYEEEE. The CDR3 sequence is 15 residues long. CDR3 DNA: TGTGCCAGCAGCATACTTAGGACAGTCCAAGAGACCCAGTACTTC. Translating it yields CASSILRTVQETQYF.

The gene calls are TRBV19 and TRBJ1-2; TRBD1 agrees at 9 bases. J lost 4 bases, V lost 5 bases, and 8 bases had no gene match. This CDR3 spans 15 amino acids. From germline, CDR1 is LNHDA and CDR2 SQIVND (reference sequence). CDR3 sequence (DNA): TGTGCCAGTAGTGTCGGACAGGGGAGCGGCTATGGCTACACCTTC. Translating gives CASSVGQGSGYGYTF.